Below, one TCR beta chain is given with its context. The sample belongs to a study of cytotoxic CD8 clonotypes in ibrutinib-treated CLL. V lost 4 bases to trimming and J lost 5 bases; unmatched junction nucleotides: 5. The CDR3 runs to 14 residues. Germline V CDR1 and CDR2: SGHTA, FQGNSA. TCRdb keeps only in-frame clones here, not all; method: immunoSEQ multiplex PCR. The sample yields roughly 97,000 clones, almost 80% seen once. The sequencing here drew on PBMCs, taken after 12 months of ibrutinib treatment. The TCR was taken from a human donor with chronic lymphocytic leukemia. The rearrangement joins TRBV7-2 to TRBJ1-1, with 9 bases fitting TRBD1. The CDR3 sequence is CASSSQTGGTEAFF. CDR3 DNA sequence: TGTGCCAGCAGCTCTCAGACAGGGGGAACTGAAGCTTTCTTT.